A single sample gave rise to the 21 T cell receptor beta chains below, sequenced in a study of blood T cells in healthy people across ages. Together with a sample-barcoded 5' primer, a J-beta primer mix was included in a second PCR lasting about 7 to 11 cycles. TCRdb itself ran the 5' RACE reads through MiXCR, one entry per CDR3 protein. The profile shows around 900,000 distinct CDR3 sequences, under 30% of them singletons. Sequencing was carried out using blood. All receptors come from a woman of 80 years or more in good health.

On this clonotype: A much larger clone sits a single nucleotide away, making a read error possible. V usage is TRBV4-3 and J usage is TRBJ2-2; tentative D call: TRBD1 (5 bases). Per germline, CDR1 LGHNA and CDR2 YSLEER. Trimming left V 1 base short and J 4 bases short, with 10 bases between. This CDR3 region has 15 residues. The CDR3 region is CASSQGGAITGELFF. In DNA form, the CDR3 reads TGCGCCAGCAGCCAAGGTGGGGCTATCACCGGGGAGCTGTTTTTT.

The chain employs TRBV7-2 and TRBJ2-1, with 12 bases lining up with TRBD2. The ends lost 5 bases at V and 0 bases at J; junction bases unmatched: 8. CDR1 is SGHTA and CDR2 is FQGNSA in the germline V gene. The CDR3 extends over 18 amino acids. The chain's CDR3 is CASSPLAGGTSSYNEQFF. CDR3 in DNA: TGTGCCAGCAGCCCGCTAGCGGGGGGGACGAGCTCCTACAATGAGCAGTTCTTC.

This clonotype was counted many times. This chain uses TRBV5-8 with TRBJ2-1; weak D call: TRBD1 (6 bases). The CDR3 sequence is 15 residues long. Per the germline V gene, CDR1 is SGHTS and CDR2 is YDEGEE. V lost 10 bases, J lost 6 bases, and 23 bases lay in between. The DNA of the CDR3 is TGTGCCGGACAGACAGGTCCGGGGTACCCCAATGAGCAGTTCTTC. Encoded protein: CAGQTGPGYPNEQFF. The variable domain in full, completed from reference TRBV5-8 and TRBJ2-1, reads EAGVTQSPTHLIKTRGQQATLRCSPISGHTSVYWYQQALGLGLQFLLWYDEGEERNRGNFPPRFSGRQFPNYSSELNVNALELEDSALYLCAGQTGPGYPNEQFFGPGTRLTVL.

Points on this clonotype: A much larger clone lies one base from this, so it may be a read error. This chain joins TRBV20-1 and TRBJ2-7, with no clear D. Germline CDR1 is DFQATT and CDR2 is SNEGSKA (reference sequence). Trimming took 3 bases from V and 4 from J, leaving 7 bases between them. This CDR3 is 11 amino acids long. The CDR3 sequence is CSASFGYEQYF. Here the CDR3 DNA reads TGCAGTGCTAGTTTCGGTTACGAGCAGTACTTC.

As regards this clonotype: One base away lies a much larger clone, so this may be a sequencing read error. The rearrangement links TRBV7-8 to TRBJ2-5; no firm D call. V shed 4 bases and J shed 4 bases, with 16 bases lying between them. The CDR3 runs to 15 residues. Germline V lookup: CDR1 SGHVS, CDR2 FQNEAQ. This chain's CDR3 is CASSSRLGRRETQYF. For the CDR3, the DNA is TGTGCCAGCAGCTCCCGGTTAGGAAGGCGAGAGACCCAGTACTTC.

This clonotype was picked up a small number of times. This chain uses TRBV12-3 or TRBV12-4 with TRBJ2-1; maybe TRBD1 (5 bases). The CDR3 contains 13 residues. Trimming pared 6 bases from V and 10 bases from J, leaving 16 bases between. CDR3 nucleotide sequence: TGTGCCAGCAGACCCACCCGTAGGGGCGAGCAGTTCTTC. Protein: CASRPTRRGEQFF.

The J gene is TRBJ1-5, the V gene TRBV4-1, with a possible D match to TRBD1 (6 bases). Trimming took 4 bases from V and 6 from J, leaving 10 bases between them. Per the germline V gene, CDR1 is MGHRA and CDR2 is YSYEKL. This CDR3 has 13 residues. The CDR3 reads CASSRSGAQPQHF. The CDR3 nucleotides read TGCGCCAGCAGCCGATCAGGGGCTCAGCCCCAGCATTTT.

The chain uses TRBV28 and TRBJ1-1; D is unclear. The germline CDR1 and CDR2 sequences are MDHEN and SYDVKM. The CDR3 spans 14 residues. V was trimmed by 8 bases and J by 3 bases, leaving 16 bases between them. The CDR3 loop is CASERPHGDTEAFF. In DNA, the CDR3 is TGTGCCAGCGAGCGGCCTCACGGGGACACTGAAGCTTTCTTT.

As for this clonotype: Being one base from a much bigger clone, this may be a read error. This chain uses TRBV6-1 with TRBJ2-7; D unresolved. The germline V gene encodes CDR1 MNHNS and CDR2 SASEGT. The CDR3 is made up of 13 amino acids. The V end lost 6 bases, the J end lost 1 base, and 10 bases lay between the germline ends. The CDR3 loop reads CASSVDVSYEQYF. For the CDR3, the DNA is TGTGCCAGCAGCGTAGACGTATCCTACGAGCAGTACTTC.

This clonotype was seen repeatedly, ten times or more. The rearrangement joins TRBV6-5 to TRBJ2-7; possibly TRBD2 for D (6 bases). There are 14 residues in the CDR3. Trimming removed 10 bases from V and 5 bases from J, with 21 bases in between. Germline V gene data show CDR1 as MNHEY and CDR2 as SVGAGI. CDR3 loop: CATHRSGVLDEQYF. In nucleotides, the CDR3 is TGTGCCACCCATCGGTCGGGGGTTTTGGACGAGCAGTACTTC.

This clonotype turned up a few times. This chain uses TRBV29-1 with TRBJ1-1, with 11 bases fitting TRBD1. The CDR3 loop spans 12 amino acids. V shed 7 bases and J 5 bases; nucleotides not matched to a gene: 3. Per germline, CDR1 SQVTM and CDR2 ANQGSEA. The DNA for the CDR3 is TGCAGCGCGGACAGGGGGCGGACTGAAGCTTTCTTT. Translating gives CSADRGRTEAFF.

This clonotype has at least ten counts. The rearrangement joins TRBV2 to TRBJ2-3, with D tentatively TRBD1 or TRBD2 (5 bases each). Trimming removed 0 bases from V and 4 bases from J, with 11 bases in between. CDR1 is SNHLY and CDR2 is FYNNEI in the germline V gene. The CDR3 length is 15 residues. CDR3: CASSEAGTPSDTQYF. The CDR3 DNA reads as TGTGCCAGCAGTGAAGCCGGGACCCCCTCAGATACGCAGTATTTT.

The V and J genes are TRBV10-3 and TRBJ1-1; D is uncertain. Looked up from germline, CDR1 is ENHRY and CDR2 is SYGVKD. The CDR3 totals 13 residues. With 6 bases removed from V and 3 bases from J, the gap between germline ends came to 11 bases. Here the CDR3 DNA reads TGTGCCATCAGGGGGTGGGTTGACACTGAAGCTTTCTTT. This translates into CAIRGWVDTEAFF.

Concerning this clonotype: Since a much larger clone is just one base distant, this may be a read error. The chain combines TRBV7-2 with TRBJ2-7, with TRBD2 matching over 8 bases. The end of the DNA aligns better with TRBJ2-5, so the J call may be wrong. From germline, CDR1 is SGHTA and CDR2 FQGNSA. The CDR3 is 18 residues long. The CDR3 DNA is TGTGCCAGCAGCTTAGCGCTAAGGGGTAGCGGGGCCCGCAAGACCCAGTACTTC. This gives the protein CASSLALRGSGARKTQYF.

In this sample, this clonotype turned up many times. The rearrangement links TRBV7-2 to TRBJ2-1; D possibly corresponds to TRBD2 (5 bases). Germline CDR1 SGHTA, CDR2 FQGNSA. V shed 6 bases and J shed 5 bases, with 14 bases lying between them. This CDR3 spans 14 amino acids. The CDR3 DNA reads TGTGCCAGCAGTCCGCTACCAGCGGACAATGAGCAGTTCTTC. It translates to CASSPLPADNEQFF.

The table lists this clonotype with a count of one. The chain joins TRBV6-2 or TRBV6-3 to TRBJ2-3; a possible D gene is TRBD2 (5 bases). Germline V gives CDR1 MNHEY, CDR2 SVGEGT. There are 18 residues in the CDR3. Trimming left V 5 bases short and J 1 base short, with 22 bases between. The CDR3: CASSRTSAGVGGTDTQYF. The CDR3 nucleotides read TGTGCCAGCAGTCGAACCTCCGCCGGGGTTGGAGGCACAGATACGCAGTATTTT.

This clonotype was counted many times. CDR3 loop: CASSQEPGPTDTQYF. CDR3 coding DNA: TGCGCCAGCAGCCAAGAACCGGGTCCCACAGATACGCAGTATTTT. The V gene is TRBV4-3, the J gene TRBJ2-3; D is ambiguous. V was pared by 0 bases and J by 2 bases, with 9 bases between. This CDR3 has 15 residues. Germline CDR1 is LGHNA and CDR2 is YSLEER.

This clonotype was seen repeatedly, ten times or more. The chain employs TRBV18 and TRBJ2-5; TRBD2 matches at 8 bases. CDR1 is KGHSH, CDR2 LQKENI, per germline. V lost 2 bases, J lost 3 bases, and 11 bases stayed unmatched. The CDR3 runs to 17 residues. Here the CDR3 DNA reads TGTGCCAGCTCACCAGGGCCTAGCGGGTTCGTGGAAGAGACCCAGTACTTC. It yields the protein CASSPGPSGFVEETQYF.

The chain combines TRBV6-2 or TRBV6-3 with TRBJ2-1, with 13 bases fitting TRBD2. Germline CDR1 is MNHEY and CDR2 is SVGEGT. CDR3 size: 15 residues. J was trimmed by 8 bases and V by 4 bases; bases with no gene match: 5. In DNA, the CDR3 is TGTGCCAGCAGTTCCGGGACTAGCGGGAACGATGAGCAGTTCTTC. It codes for CASSSGTSGNDEQFF.

The V gene is TRBV7-2, the J gene TRBJ2-1; D gene uncertain. CDR3 length: 14 amino acids. Germline loops: CDR1 SGHTA, CDR2 FQGNSA. V dropped 1 base and J dropped 7 bases, with 11 bases sitting between them. The CDR3 sequence is CASSLVLTSNEQFF. CDR3 bases: TGTGCCAGCAGCTTAGTGCTGACCTCTAATGAGCAGTTCTTC. The variable domain in full, with the rest retrieved from reference TRBV7-2 and TRBJ2-1, is GAGVSQSPSNKVTEKGKDVELRCDPISGHTALYWYRQSLGQGLEFLIYFQGNSAPDKSGLPSDRFSAERTGGSVSTLTIQRTQQEDSAVYLCASSLVLTSNEQFFGPGTRLTVL.

The V and J genes are TRBV29-1 and TRBJ2-1; TRBD2 agrees at 10 bases. V gave up 5 bases and J gave up 3 bases; unmatched junction bases: 4. CDR3 length equals 14 residues. Germline CDR1 reads SQVTM; CDR2 reads ANQGSEA. For the CDR3, the DNA is TGCAGCGTTTGGCTAGCGGGAGTCTACAATGAGCAGTTCTTC. Its translation: CSVWLAGVYNEQFF.